The T cell receptor beta chain described here comes from a study of post-analysis software for immune sequencing data. Study-level points and caveats: Samples prepared in the same batch strongly co-clustered by F measure. Compared with controls, patients had more of 4 or 5 TRBV segments, including TRBV5-6, TRBV5-1 and TRBV20-1.

Unique-molecular-identifier-tagged TCR beta cDNA libraries were used. TCRdb re-called the PCR reads with MiXCR, one entry per CDR3 protein. The sample shows about 770,000 distinct CDR3 sequences, about 45% of them seen only once. On this clonotype itself: Its antigen is unidentified.

The ends were cut back, 1 base at V and 3 bases at J, with 7 bases in the middle. There are 13 residues in the CDR3. Per the germline V gene, CDR1 is LGHNA and CDR2 is YNFKEQ. Source material: blood. This chain connects TRBV4-2 to TRBJ2-7, with D hard to call. This receptor was taken from a girl aged 5 to 17 with multiple sclerosis. CDR3 sequence reads: CASSQAHGYEQYF. CDR3 DNA sequence: TGTGCCAGCAGCCAAGCACACGGCTACGAGCAGTACTTC.